This T cell receptor (beta chain) stems from a study of OX40 agonist ivuxolimab in advanced cancers. Study as a whole: Ivuxolimab was administered intravenously to patients at 0.01 to 10 mg/kg every 2 weeks. Points from the study as a whole: The study found that CD8+ T cells averaged more expanded clones than CD4+.

With 3 bases clipped from V and 1 base from J, the junction kept 5 bases outside the gene matches. The V gene's germline CDR1 is MNHNS and CDR2 SASEGT. This CDR3 has 16 amino acids. As for this clone: The antigen is unknown.

The table came from immunoSEQ multiplex PCR; TCRdb's copy has only in-frame clones and leaves some out. This repertoire shows about 37,000 clones, 85% to 90% found once; its top ten account for about 2.4%. V gene TRBV6-1 combines with J gene TRBJ2-5; 10 bases fit TRBD2. Material: CD4+ or CD8+ T cells sorted from blood, obtained in a trial of the OX40 agonist ivuxolimab. This clonotype was sampled from an adult with an advanced solid tumor such as melanoma, head and neck, liver or kidney cancer. The CDR3 sequence: CASSDWASGGQETQYF. CDR3 DNA: TGTGCCAGCAGTGACTGGGCTAGCGGGGGCCAAGAGACCCAGTACTTC.